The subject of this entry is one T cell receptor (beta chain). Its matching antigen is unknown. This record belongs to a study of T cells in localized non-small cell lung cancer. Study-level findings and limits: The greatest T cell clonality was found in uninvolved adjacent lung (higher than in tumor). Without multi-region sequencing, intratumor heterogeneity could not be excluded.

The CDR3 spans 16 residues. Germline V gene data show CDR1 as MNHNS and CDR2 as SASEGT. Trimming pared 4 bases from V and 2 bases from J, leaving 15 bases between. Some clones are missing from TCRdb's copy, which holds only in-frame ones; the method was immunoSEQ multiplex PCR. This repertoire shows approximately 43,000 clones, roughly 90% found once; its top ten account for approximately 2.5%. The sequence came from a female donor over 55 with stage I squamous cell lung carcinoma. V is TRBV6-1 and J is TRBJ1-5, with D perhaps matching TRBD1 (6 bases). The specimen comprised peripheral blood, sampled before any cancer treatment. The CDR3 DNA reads TGTGCCAGCAGTGTGGGGAGACAGGCCCGCAATCAGCCCCAGCATTTT. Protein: CASSVGRQARNQPQHF.